The entry that follows covers one TCR beta chain sequence. No antigen is known for it. Sequencing was performed with immunoSEQ multiplex PCR; in TCRdb, only in-frame clones are kept and a portion is missing. The repertoire includes approximately 11,000 clones, 25% to 30% of them detected once, and roughly 5% sits in the top ten. The source of the sample is a study of T cells in localized non-small cell lung cancer. The study's findings and limits: Sequencing involved a lone tumor region, leaving heterogeneity possible.

The receptor comes from a man between 40 and 69 years old with stage I lung adenocarcinoma. This sample comprised lung tumor tissue, obtained before any cancer treatment.

This CDR3 is CASSGDRGADTQYF. Here the CDR3 DNA reads TGTGCCAGCAGTGGGGACAGGGGGGCGGATACGCAGTATTTT. This chain connects TRBV25-1 to TRBJ2-3, with TRBD1 matching 11 bases. Germline values: CDR1 MGHDK, CDR2 SYGVNS. The CDR3 runs 14 residues. V dropped 4 bases and J dropped 6; count of bases not matched to a gene: 3.